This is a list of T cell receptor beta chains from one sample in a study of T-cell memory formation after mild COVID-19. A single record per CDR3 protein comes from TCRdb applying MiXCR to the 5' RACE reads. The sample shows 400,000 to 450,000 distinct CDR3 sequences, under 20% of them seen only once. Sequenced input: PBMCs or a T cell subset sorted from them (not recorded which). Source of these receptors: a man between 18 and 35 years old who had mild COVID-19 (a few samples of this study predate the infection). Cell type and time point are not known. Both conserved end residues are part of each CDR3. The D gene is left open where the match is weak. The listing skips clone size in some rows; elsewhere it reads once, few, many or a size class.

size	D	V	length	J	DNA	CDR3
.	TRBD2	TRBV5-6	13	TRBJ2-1	TGTGCCAGCAGCCCGACTAGCCCCAATGAGCAGTTCTTC	CASSPTSPNEQFF
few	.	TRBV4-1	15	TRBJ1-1	TGCGCCAGCAGCCAAGATGACAGCCCAAACACTGAAGCTTTCTTT	CASSQDDSPNTEAFF
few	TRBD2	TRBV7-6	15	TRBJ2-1	TGTGCCAGCCGAGGCGGGGGATCAGCCTACAATGAGCAGTTCTTC	CASRGGGSAYNEQFF
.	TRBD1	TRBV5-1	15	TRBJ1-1	TGCGCCAGCAGCTGGACAGGGGGAGAGATCACTGAAGCTTTCTTT	CASSWTGGEITEAFF
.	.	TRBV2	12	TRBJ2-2	TGTGCCAGCAGTGGGGAGACCGGGGAGCTGTTTTTT	CASSGETGELFF
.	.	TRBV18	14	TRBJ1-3	TGTGCCAGCTCGGCCGACAGGTCGAAAAACACCATATATTTT	CASSADRSKNTIYF
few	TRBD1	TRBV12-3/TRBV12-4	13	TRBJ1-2	TGTGCCAGCAGTGCCAGGGGGGTCTATGGCTACACCTTC	CASSARGVYGYTF
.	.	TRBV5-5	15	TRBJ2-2	TGTGCCAGCAGCTTGTTAACGAGTTCGGCCGGGGAGCTGTTTTTT	CASSLLTSSAGELFF
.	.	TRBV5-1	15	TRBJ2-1	TGCGCCAGCAGCTTGGAGGGGGGATTCTACAATGAGCAGTTCTTC	CASSLEGGFYNEQFF
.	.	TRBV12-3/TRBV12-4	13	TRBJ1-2	TGTGCCAGCAATCGGGGGGTCGTCGATGGCTACACCTTC	CASNRGVVDGYTF
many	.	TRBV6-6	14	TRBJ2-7	TGTGCCAGCAGTTTACCCGGGCCGGTATACGAGCAGTACTTC	CASSLPGPVYEQYF
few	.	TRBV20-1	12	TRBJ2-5	TGCAGTGCTGGGACGGTACAAGAGACCCAGTACTTC	CSAGTVQETQYF
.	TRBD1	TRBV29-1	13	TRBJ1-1	TGCAGCGCTGTGACAGGGTTGAACACTGAAGCTTTCTTT	CSAVTGLNTEAFF
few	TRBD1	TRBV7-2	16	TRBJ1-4	TGTGCCAGCAGCTTAGCCCGACAGGGGGCGACTGAAAAACTGTTTTTT	CASSLARQGATEKLFF
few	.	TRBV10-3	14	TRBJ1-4	TGTGCCATCAGTGAAGGTTTTCTTAATGAAAAACTGTTTTTT	CAISEGFLNEKLFF
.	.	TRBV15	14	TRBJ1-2	TGTGCCACCAGCAGAGATCGGGGTAGCTATGGCTACACCTTC	CATSRDRGSYGYTF
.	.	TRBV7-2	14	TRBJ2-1	TGTGCCAGCAGCTCCCCTTGGCTAGGGGGTCGTGAGTTCTTC	CASSSPWLGGREFF
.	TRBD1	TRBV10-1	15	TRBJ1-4	TGCGCCAGCAGTGAGTGGGGACAGGAAAATGAAAAACTGTTTTTT	CASSEWGQENEKLFF
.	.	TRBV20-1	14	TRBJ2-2	TGCAGTGCTCCCACAGGGATGAACACCGGGGAGCTGTTTTTT	CSAPTGMNTGELFF
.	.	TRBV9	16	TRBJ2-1	TGTGCCAGCAGCGTAGGAGGCCAGGCGCCCTACAATGAGCAGTTCTTC	CASSVGGQAPYNEQFF
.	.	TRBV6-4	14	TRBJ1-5	TGTGCCAGCAGTTTCAGGGAACGAAATCAGCCCCAGCATTTT	CASSFRERNQPQHF
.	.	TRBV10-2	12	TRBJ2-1	TGCGCCAGCAGTGCCGTCCGGGATGAGCAGTTCTTC	CASSAVRDEQFF
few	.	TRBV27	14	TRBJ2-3	TGTGCCAGCAGTTGGGCGGTCTCGCGGGATACGCAGTATTTT	CASSWAVSRDTQYF
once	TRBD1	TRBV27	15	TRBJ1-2	TGTGCCAGCAGTGACCAGGGGGAGCAAGCATATGGCTACACCTTC	CASSDQGEQAYGYTF
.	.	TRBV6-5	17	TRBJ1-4	TGTGCCAGCAGTTACTCGGCCAGGACCGCAACTAATGAAAAACTGTTTTTT	CASSYSARTATNEKLFF